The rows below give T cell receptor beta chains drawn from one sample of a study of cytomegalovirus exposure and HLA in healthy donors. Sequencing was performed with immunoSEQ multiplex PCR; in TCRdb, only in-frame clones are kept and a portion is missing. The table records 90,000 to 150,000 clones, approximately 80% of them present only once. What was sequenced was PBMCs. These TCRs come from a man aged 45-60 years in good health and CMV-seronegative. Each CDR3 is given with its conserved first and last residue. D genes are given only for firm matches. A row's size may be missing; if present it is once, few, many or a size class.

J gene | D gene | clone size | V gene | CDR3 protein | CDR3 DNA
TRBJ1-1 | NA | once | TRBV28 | CASSGGTENTEAFF | TGTGCCAGCAGTGGAGGGACCGAGAACACTGAAGCTTTCTTT
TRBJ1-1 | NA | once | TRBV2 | CASSEALGASEAFF | TGTGCCAGCAGTGAAGCGCTTGGGGCCTCTGAAGCTTTCTTT
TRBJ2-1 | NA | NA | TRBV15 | CATSIDYGANEQFF | TGTGCCACCAGCATTGACTACGGAGCCAATGAGCAGTTCTTC
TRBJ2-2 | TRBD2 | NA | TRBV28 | CASSLGGPGLATGELFF | TGTGCCAGCAGTTTAGGCGGACCGGGACTAGCCACCGGGGAGCTGTTTTTT
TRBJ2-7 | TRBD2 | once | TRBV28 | CASSPGLAGGDEQYF | TGTGCCAGCAGTCCCGGACTAGCGGGGGGCGACGAGCAGTACTTC
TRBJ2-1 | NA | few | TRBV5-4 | CASRQDSNNEQFF | TGTGCCAGCAGACAGGACAGCAACAATGAGCAGTTCTTC
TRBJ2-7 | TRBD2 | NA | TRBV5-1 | CASSWTSGLAAYEQYF | TGCGCCAGCAGCTGGACATCGGGACTAGCGGCCTACGAGCAGTACTTC
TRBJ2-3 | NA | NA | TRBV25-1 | CASSGGYTDTQYF | TGTGCCAGCAGTGGGGGCTACACAGATACGCAGTATTTT
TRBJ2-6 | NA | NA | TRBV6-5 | CASRMTGSGANVLTF | TGTGCCAGCAGGATGACAGGCTCTGGGGCCAACGTCCTGACTTTC
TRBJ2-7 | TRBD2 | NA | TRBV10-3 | CAISLSGVTYEQYF | TGTGCCATCAGTTTGAGCGGGGTTACCTACGAGCAGTACTTC
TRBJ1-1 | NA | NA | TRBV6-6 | CASRLQGNTEAFF | TGTGCCAGCAGATTACAGGGCAACACTGAAGCTTTCTTT
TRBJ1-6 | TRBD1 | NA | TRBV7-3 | CASRTGGNSPLHF | TGTGCCAGCCGGACAGGGGGAAATTCACCCCTCCACTTT
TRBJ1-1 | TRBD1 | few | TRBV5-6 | CASNHGQGDTEAFF | TGTGCCAGCAACCACGGACAGGGCGACACTGAAGCTTTCTTT